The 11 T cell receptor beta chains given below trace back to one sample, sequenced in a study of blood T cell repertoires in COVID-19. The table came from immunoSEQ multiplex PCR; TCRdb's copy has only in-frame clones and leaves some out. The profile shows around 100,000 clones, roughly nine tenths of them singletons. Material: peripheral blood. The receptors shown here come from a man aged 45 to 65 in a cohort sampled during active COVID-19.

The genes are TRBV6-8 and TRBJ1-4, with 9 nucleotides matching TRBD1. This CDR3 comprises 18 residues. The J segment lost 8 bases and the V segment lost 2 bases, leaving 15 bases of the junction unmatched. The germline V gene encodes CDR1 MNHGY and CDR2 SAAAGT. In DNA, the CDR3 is TGTGCCAGCAGTTACGCCCGGGACAGGGTCACCCCAAGGGAAAAACTGTTTTTT. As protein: CASSYARDRVTPREKLFF.

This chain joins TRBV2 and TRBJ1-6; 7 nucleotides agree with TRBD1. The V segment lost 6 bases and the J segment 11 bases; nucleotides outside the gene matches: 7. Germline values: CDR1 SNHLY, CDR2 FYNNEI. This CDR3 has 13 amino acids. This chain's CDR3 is CASSLGQVTPLHF. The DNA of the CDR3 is TGTGCCAGCAGCTTAGGACAGGTCACACCCCTCCACTTT.

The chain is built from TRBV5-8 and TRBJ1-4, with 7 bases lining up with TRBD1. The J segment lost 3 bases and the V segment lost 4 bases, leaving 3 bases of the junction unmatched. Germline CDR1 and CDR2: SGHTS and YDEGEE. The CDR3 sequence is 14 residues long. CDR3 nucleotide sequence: TGTGCCAGCAGCCGGACAGGCTCTAATGAAAAACTGTTTTTT. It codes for CASSRTGSNEKLFF.

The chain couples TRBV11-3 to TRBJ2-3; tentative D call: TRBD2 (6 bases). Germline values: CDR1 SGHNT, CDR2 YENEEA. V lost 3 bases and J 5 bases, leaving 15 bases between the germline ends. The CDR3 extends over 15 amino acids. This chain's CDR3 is CASSFQGQGGDTQYF. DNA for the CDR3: TGTGCCAGCAGCTTCCAGGGTCAGGGAGGAGATACGCAGTATTTT.

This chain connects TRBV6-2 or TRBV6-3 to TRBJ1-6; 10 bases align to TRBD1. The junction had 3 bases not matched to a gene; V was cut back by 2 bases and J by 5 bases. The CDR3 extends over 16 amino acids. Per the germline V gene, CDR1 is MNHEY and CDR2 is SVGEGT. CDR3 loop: CASSYRGQGNNSPLHF. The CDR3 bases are TGTGCCAGCAGTTACCGGGGACAGGGGAATAATTCACCCCTCCACTTT.

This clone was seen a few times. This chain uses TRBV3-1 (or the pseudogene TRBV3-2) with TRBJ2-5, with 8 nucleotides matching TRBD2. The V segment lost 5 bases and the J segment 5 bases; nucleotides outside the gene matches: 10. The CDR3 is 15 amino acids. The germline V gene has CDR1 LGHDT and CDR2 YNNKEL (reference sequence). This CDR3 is CASSRRSGGPETQYF. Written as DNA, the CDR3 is TGTGCCAGCAGCAGACGCTCGGGGGGGCCTGAGACCCAGTACTTC.

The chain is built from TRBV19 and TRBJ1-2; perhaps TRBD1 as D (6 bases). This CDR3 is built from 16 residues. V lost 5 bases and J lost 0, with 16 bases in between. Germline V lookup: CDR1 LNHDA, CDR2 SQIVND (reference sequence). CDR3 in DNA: TGTGCCAGTAGTTCCCCATTGGACAGAACTAACTATGGCTACACCTTC. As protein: CASSSPLDRTNYGYTF.

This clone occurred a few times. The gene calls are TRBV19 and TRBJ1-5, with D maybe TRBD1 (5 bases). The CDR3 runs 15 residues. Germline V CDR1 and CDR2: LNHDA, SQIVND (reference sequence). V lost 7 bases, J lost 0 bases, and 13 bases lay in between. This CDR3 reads CASNPTVDSNQPQHF. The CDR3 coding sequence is TGTGCCAGTAACCCGACAGTGGATAGCAATCAGCCCCAGCATTTT. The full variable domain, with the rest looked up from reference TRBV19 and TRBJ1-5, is DGGITQSPKYLFRKEGQNVTLSCEQNLNHDAMYWYRQDPGQGLRLIYYSQIVNDFQKGDIAEGYSVSREKKESFPLTVTSAQKNPTAFYLCASNPTVDSNQPQHFGDGTRLSIL.

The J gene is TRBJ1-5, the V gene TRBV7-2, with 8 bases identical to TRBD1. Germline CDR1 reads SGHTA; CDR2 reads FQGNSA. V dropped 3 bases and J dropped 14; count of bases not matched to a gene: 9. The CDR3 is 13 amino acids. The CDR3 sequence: CASSFSKDRGKHF. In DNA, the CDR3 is TGTGCCAGCAGCTTCTCAAAAGACAGGGGAAAGCATTTT.

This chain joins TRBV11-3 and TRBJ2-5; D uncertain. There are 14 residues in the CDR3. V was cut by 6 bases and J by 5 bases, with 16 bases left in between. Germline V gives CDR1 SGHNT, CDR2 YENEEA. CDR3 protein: CASRHRKKEETQYF. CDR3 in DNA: TGTGCCAGCAGGCACCGGAAGAAGGAGGAGACCCAGTACTTC. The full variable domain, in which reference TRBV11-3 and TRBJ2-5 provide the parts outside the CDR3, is EAGVVQSPRYKIIEKKQPVAFWCNPISGHNTLYWYLQNLGQGPELLIRYENEEAVDDSQLPKDRFSAERLKGVDSTLKIQPAELGDSAVYLCASRHRKKEETQYFGPGTRLLVL.

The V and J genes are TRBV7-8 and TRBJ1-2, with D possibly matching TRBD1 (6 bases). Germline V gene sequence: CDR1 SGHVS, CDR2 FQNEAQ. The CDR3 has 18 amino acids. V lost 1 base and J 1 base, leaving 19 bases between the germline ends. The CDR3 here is CASSLEQAGAANNYGYTF. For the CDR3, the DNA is TGTGCCAGCAGCTTAGAACAGGCGGGGGCGGCTAATAACTATGGCTACACCTTC. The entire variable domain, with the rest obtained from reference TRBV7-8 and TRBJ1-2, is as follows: GAGVSQSPRYKVAKRGQDVALRCDPISGHVSLFWYQQALGQGPEFLTYFQNEAQLDKSGLPSDRFFAERPEGSVSTLKIQRTQQEDSAVYLCASSLEQAGAANNYGYTFGSGTRLTVV.